One sample yielded the 6 T cell receptor beta chains listed below, sequenced in a study of blood T cell repertoires in COVID-19. Profiling relied on immunoSEQ multiplex PCR, and the TCRdb table lists in-frame clones only, not all of them. Among tens of thousands of clones listed, 79% were seen once. Input material: peripheral blood. These receptor sequences come from a woman older than 75 with active or convalescent COVID-19.

In regard to this clone: At one boundary the junction diverges from the germline segment, which might be a read error. The chain recombines TRBV29-1 with TRBJ2-1; 8 nucleotides align to TRBD1. This CDR3 is 15 amino acids long. Germline-derived CDR1 and CDR2 are SQVTM and ANQGSEA. The CDR3: CSVKDFQGADNEQFF. The CDR3 DNA reads as TGCAGCGTTAAAGACTTTCAGGGGGCCGACAATGAGCAGTTCTTC.

V gene TRBV6-5 combines with J gene TRBJ2-1; D uncertain. Germline CDR1 reads MNHEY; CDR2 reads SVGAGI. Trimming took 8 bases from V and 0 from J, leaving 11 bases between them. The CDR3 covers 14 residues. The CDR3 sequence is CASGRLSSYNEQFF. For the CDR3, the DNA is TGTGCCAGCGGCAGGTTGAGCTCCTACAATGAGCAGTTCTTC.

This chain uses TRBV6-5 with TRBJ2-7; 11 nucleotides line up with TRBD2. CDR3 length: 15 residues. Germline V gives CDR1 MNHEY, CDR2 SVGAGI. The V and J ends lost 2 bases and 0 bases, in that order; junction bases with no gene match: 0. The CDR3 loop is CASSYGLAGSYEQYF. DNA for the CDR3: TGTGCCAGCAGTTACGGACTAGCGGGCTCCTACGAGCAGTACTTC.

The chain links TRBV3-1 (or the pseudogene TRBV3-2) to TRBJ2-7; a possible D gene is TRBD2 (5 bases). Trimming pared 3 bases from V and 3 bases from J, leaving 12 bases between. The CDR3 runs to 14 residues. CDR1 and CDR2 (germline): LGHDT, YNNKEL (reference sequence). The CDR3 sequence is CASSHLGLNYEQYF. The CDR3 region has the DNA TGTGCCAGCAGCCACCTAGGACTGAACTACGAGCAGTACTTC.

The chain uses TRBV19 and TRBJ2-3, with 8 bases that match TRBD1. CDR1 and CDR2 (germline): LNHDA, SQIVND (reference sequence). Trimming cost V 7 bases and J 0 bases; bases outside gene matches: 12. The CDR3 totals 17 residues. DNA for the CDR3: TGTGCCAGTACCCCCAGGGGGCGGCGACAAAGCACAGATACGCAGTATTTT. It is translated as CASTPRGRRQSTDTQYF.

The chain employs TRBV6-6 and TRBJ1-4; 7 nucleotides align to TRBD1. In germline, CDR1 is MNHNY, CDR2 SVGAGI (reference sequence). V shed 7 bases, J shed 6 bases, and the junction held 14 bases outside the gene matches. The CDR3 covers 16 residues. CDR3 DNA sequence: TGTGCCAGCACCCTCCCGGTGTATCAGGGGGATGAAAAACTGTTTTTT. Translating it yields CASTLPVYQGDEKLFF.